This TCR beta chain was retrieved from a study of cytomegalovirus exposure and HLA in healthy donors. Study observations and caveats: There were three CMV-associated chains whose specificity for CMV antigens was confirmed in vitro.

The germline V gene encodes CDR1 MNHEY and CDR2 SMNVEV (reference sequence). The CDR3 has 14 residues. Germline trimming cut 3 bases from V and 7 bases from J; bases unmatched to any gene: 4. Of note for this clone: Its antigen is not known.

Assay used: immunoSEQ multiplex PCR; TCRdb lists only in-frame clones, some missing. The data hold about 140,000 clones, with about 80% observed a single time. The sequencing input was PBMCs. The chain couples TRBV27 to TRBJ2-7, with 12 bases that match TRBD1. This sequence originates from a man aged 25-40 years in good health and CMV-seropositive. The CDR3 coding sequence is TGTGCCAGCAGTTTTGGGACAGGGGGCGGTGAGCAGTACTTC. This encodes CASSFGTGGGEQYF.